This T cell receptor beta chain was documented in a study of shared clonotypes between healthy human individuals. As regards this clone: The antigen is not known.

Regarding the study as a whole: Donor clonotype sharing was expected to depend on sequencing depth.

Deep level was the assay's run setting. This table comes from immunoSEQ multiplex PCR, and its TCRdb copy is limited to in-frame clones, with some not included. The data show some 530,000 clones, around four fifths seen once. The specimen sequenced was PBMCs. The sequence was collected from a woman in her 40s in good health. Some clones in this sample may be carry-over from other donors' samples.

CDR3 coding DNA: TGCAGCGCACCAGGGCCGGTGAACACTGAAGCTTTCTTT. This encodes CSAPGPVNTEAFF. This chain joins TRBV29-1 and TRBJ1-1, with a weak D call TRBD1 (5 bases). V was cut by 7 bases and J by 0 bases, with 12 bases left in between. The CDR3 consists of 13 residues. The V gene's germline CDR1 is SQVTM and CDR2 ANQGSEA.